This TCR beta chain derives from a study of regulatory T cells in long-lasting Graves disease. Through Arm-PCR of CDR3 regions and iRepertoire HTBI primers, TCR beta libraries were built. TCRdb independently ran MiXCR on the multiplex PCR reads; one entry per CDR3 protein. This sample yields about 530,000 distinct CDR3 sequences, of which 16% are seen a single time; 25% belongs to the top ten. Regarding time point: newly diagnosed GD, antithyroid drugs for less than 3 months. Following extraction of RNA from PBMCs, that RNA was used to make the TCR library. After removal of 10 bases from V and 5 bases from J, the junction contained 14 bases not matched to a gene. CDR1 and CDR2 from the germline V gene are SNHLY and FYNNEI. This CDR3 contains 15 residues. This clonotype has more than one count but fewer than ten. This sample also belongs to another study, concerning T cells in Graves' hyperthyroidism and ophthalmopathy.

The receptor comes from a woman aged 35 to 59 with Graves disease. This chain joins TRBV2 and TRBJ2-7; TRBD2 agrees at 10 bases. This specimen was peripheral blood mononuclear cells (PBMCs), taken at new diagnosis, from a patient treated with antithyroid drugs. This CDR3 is CATAGGPPSPNEQYF. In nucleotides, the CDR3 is TGTGCCACAGCGGGGGGGCCGCCCAGTCCCAACGAGCAGTACTTC.